The source of this T cell receptor (beta chain) is a study of cytotoxic CD8 clonotypes in ibrutinib-treated CLL. As for the study in general: Investigators reported some 25 partial and 2 complete responses; after median approximately 74 months, around 15 patients remained remitted and roughly 12 progressed. Response sampling came at median 12 months of treatment, ranging about 6 to 36 months. Overall study findings and caveats: T-cell clonality at baseline went above that of age-matched healthy donors and rose and fell with circulating CD8+ T-cell counts.

As for this clone: Its matching antigen is unknown.

Per germline, CDR1 MNHEY and CDR2 SVGAGI. This CDR3 spans 16 amino acids. V trimming: 0 bases; J trimming: 3 bases; junction bases outside the gene matches: 4. The intended depth for sequencing was 1 in 200,000 to 1 in 1 million T cells. The method was immunoSEQ multiplex PCR; TCRdb's version includes in-frame clones alone and lacks a portion of them. The sample records 130,000 to 150,000 clones, approximately 90% being singletons. The receptor's source is a human donor with chronic lymphocytic leukemia. This chain connects TRBV6-5 to TRBJ1-3; 8 positions agree with TRBD1. This specimen consisted of PBMCs, obtained after 12 months of ibrutinib treatment. CDR3 sequence reads: CASSYSGQGGGNTIYF. CDR3 bases: TGTGCCAGCAGTTACTCTGGACAGGGTGGTGGAAACACCATATATTTT.